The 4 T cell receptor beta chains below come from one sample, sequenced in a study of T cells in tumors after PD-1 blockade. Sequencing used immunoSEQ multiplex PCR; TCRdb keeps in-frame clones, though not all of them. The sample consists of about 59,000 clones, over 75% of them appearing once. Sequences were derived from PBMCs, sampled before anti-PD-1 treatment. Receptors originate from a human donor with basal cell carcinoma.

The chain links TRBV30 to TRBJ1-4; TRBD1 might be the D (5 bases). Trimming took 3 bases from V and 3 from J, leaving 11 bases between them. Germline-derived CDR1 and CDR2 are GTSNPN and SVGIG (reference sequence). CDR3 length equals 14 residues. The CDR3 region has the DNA TGTGCCTGGAGCGGGGACGGGGCTAATGAAAAACTGTTTTTT. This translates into CAWSGDGANEKLFF.

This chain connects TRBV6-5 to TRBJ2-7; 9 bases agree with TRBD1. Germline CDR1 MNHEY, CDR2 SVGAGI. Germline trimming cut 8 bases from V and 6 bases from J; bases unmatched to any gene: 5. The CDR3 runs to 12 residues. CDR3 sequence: CASRRDRAEQYF. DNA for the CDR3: TGTGCCAGCCGTCGGGACAGGGCCGAGCAGTACTTC.

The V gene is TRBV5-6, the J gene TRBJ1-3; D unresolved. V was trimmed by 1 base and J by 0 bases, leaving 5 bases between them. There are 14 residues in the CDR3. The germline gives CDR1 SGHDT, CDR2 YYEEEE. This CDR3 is CASSLPTSGNTIYF. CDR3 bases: TGTGCCAGCAGCTTGCCGACCTCTGGAAACACCATATATTTT.

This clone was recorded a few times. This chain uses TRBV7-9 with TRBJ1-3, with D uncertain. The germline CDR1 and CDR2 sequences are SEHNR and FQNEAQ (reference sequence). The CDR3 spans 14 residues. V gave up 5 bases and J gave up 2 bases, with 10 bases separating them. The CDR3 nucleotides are TGTGCCAGCAGCCCCCTCGGGCCTGGAAACACCATATATTTT. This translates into CASSPLGPGNTIYF.